Presented here are 7 T cell receptor beta chains from one specimen sequenced in a study of blood T cells in healthy people across ages. Next came a second PCR, run for about 7 to 12 cycles, which used a sample-barcoded 5' primer along with a J-beta primer mix. TCRdb reprocessed the 5' RACE reads via MiXCR and lists one record per CDR3 protein. Counted here are 780,000 or so distinct CDR3 sequences, roughly 50% occurring once; the ten biggest clones make up about 38%. The sequencing input was blood. The receptors were sampled from an elderly man in good health.

This chain uses TRBV29-1 with TRBJ2-1, with D tentatively TRBD2 (6 bases). The germline V and J ends were trimmed by 3 bases and 9 bases, with 12 bases remaining between them. CDR3 length: 12 amino acids. Germline-derived CDR1 and CDR2 are SQVTM and ANQGSEA. The CDR3 DNA follows: TGCAGCGTTGACGTCGGGGGAACTGAGCAGTTCTTC. Residues: CSVDVGGTEQFF.

The genes are TRBV2 and TRBJ2-1; possibly TRBD2 for D (6 bases). Deletions cut 4 bases from V and 8 bases from J, with 12 bases between. Germline values: CDR1 SNHLY, CDR2 FYNNEI. This CDR3 contains 13 residues. The CDR3 region is CASSGAGSYEQFF. The CDR3 region has the DNA TGTGCCAGCAGTGGGGCCGGGAGCTATGAGCAGTTCTTC.

This clonotype appeared once. Written as DNA, the CDR3 is TGTGCCACAGGGACGGACTCTGGAAACACCATATATTTT. Translation: CATGTDSGNTIYF. J is TRBJ1-3 and V is TRBV2, with a possible D match to TRBD1 (5 bases). CDR1 and CDR2 (germline): SNHLY, FYNNEI. Trimming removed 10 bases from V and 0 bases from J, with 10 bases in between. The CDR3 covers 13 residues.

This clonotype was detected only a few times. The CDR3 is CASSLGLTGRSDAYGYTF. CDR3 sequence (DNA): TGTGCCAGCAGCTTAGGTCTGACAGGGAGGTCCGACGCGTATGGCTACACCTTC. The rearrangement uses TRBV11-1 and TRBJ1-2; 7 nucleotides line up with TRBD1. Per the germline V gene, CDR1 is SGHAT and CDR2 is FQDESV (reference sequence). Trimming cost V 1 base and J 5 bases; bases outside gene matches: 16. The CDR3 runs 18 residues.

This clonotype was counted between two and nine times. This chain connects TRBV11-3 to TRBJ1-1; D uncertain. The CDR3 runs to 13 residues. Germline V gene data show CDR1 as SGHNT and CDR2 as YENEEA. Trimming removed 1 base at V and 6 bases at J, with 9 bases between. CDR3 nucleotides: TGTGCCAGCAGCTTAGTGTCATCCGCTGAAGCTTTCTTT. Translated: CASSLVSSAEAFF. Full variable domain (remainder filled in from reference TRBV11-3 and TRBJ1-1): EAGVVQSPRYKIIEKKQPVAFWCNPISGHNTLYWYLQNLGQGPELLIRYENEEAVDDSQLPKDRFSAERLKGVDSTLKIQPAELGDSAVYLCASSLVSSAEAFFGQGTRLTVV.

This rearrangement joins TRBV6-2 or TRBV6-3 to TRBJ1-2, with TRBD1 identical over 10 bases. The CDR3 consists of 15 residues. CDR1 is MNHEY, CDR2 SVGEGT, per germline. Unmatched junction bases numbered 12, after V lost 5 bases and J lost 9 bases. Here the CDR3 reads CASSDRTGGDRSYTF. CDR3 DNA sequence: TGTGCCAGCAGTGATCGGACAGGGGGGGATAGGAGCTACACCTTC.

This chain joins TRBV20-1 and TRBJ2-5, with TRBD2 identical over 7 bases. Germline values: CDR1 DFQATT, CDR2 SNEGSKA (reference sequence). CDR3 size: 15 residues. Trimming at V came to 8 bases and at J to 1 base, leaving 13 bases not matched to a gene. As DNA, the CDR3 is TGCAGTACGAGACGGGGGAGACTAGCCCAAGAGACCCAGTACTTC. Its protein is CSTRRGRLAQETQYF.